The 25 T cell receptor beta chains below all came from one sample that was sequenced in a study of shared clonotypes between healthy human individuals. Clones were read by immunoSEQ multiplex PCR, and TCRdb kept only the in-frame ones, dropping some. The profile shows about 230,000 clones, under 80% of them singletons. Sequencing was done on a sample of memory CD4+ T cells sorted from blood. Sample subset: CD45RA-negative fraction. All receptors come from a man aged 25 to 40 in good health.

This clone has just a few counts. This rearrangement joins TRBV9 to TRBJ2-2; the D gene is possibly TRBD2 (6 bases). The CDR3 runs 17 residues. Germline loops: CDR1 SGDLS, CDR2 YYNGEE. V was cut by 0 bases and J by 5 bases, with 17 bases left in between. CDR3 DNA sequence: TGTGCCAGCAGCGTAGTCTCTCCTACCGGGGGAACCGGGGAGCTGTTTTTT. Translation: CASSVVSPTGGTGELFF.

The rearrangement links TRBV4-1 to TRBJ1-2, with unresolved D. The CDR3 spans 15 residues. Germline V gene data show CDR1 as MGHRA and CDR2 as YSYEKL. Deletions cut 1 base from V and 8 bases from J, with 17 bases between. CDR3 DNA sequence: TGCGCCAGCAGCCAAGTCTTACAGACGACGGGCGGCTACACCTTC. Amino acid sequence: CASSQVLQTTGGYTF.

The gene calls are TRBV7-8 and TRBJ1-3; D possibly corresponds to TRBD1 (5 bases). From germline, CDR1 is SGHVS and CDR2 FQNEAQ. V was cut by 0 bases and J by 0 bases, with 6 bases left in between. The CDR3 is 15 residues long. The CDR3 reads CASSLAGTSGNTIYF. In nucleotides, the CDR3 is TGTGCCAGCAGCTTAGCTGGGACCTCTGGAAACACCATATATTTT.

The table lists this clone with a few counts. The chain's CDR3 is CASSVGLGSTGELFF. The CDR3 nucleotides are TGTGCCAGCAGCGTGGGACTAGGGAGCACCGGGGAGCTGTTTTTT. The V and J genes are TRBV9 and TRBJ2-2; 8 bases are shared with TRBD2. The CDR3 extends over 15 amino acids. The germline V gene encodes CDR1 SGDLS and CDR2 YYNGEE. J gave up 4 bases and V 2 bases, and 4 bases lay outside the gene matches.

V is TRBV2 and J is TRBJ2-1; D remains ambiguous. CDR3 size: 14 residues. Germline V gene data show CDR1 as SNHLY and CDR2 as FYNNEI. Trimming left V 7 bases short and J 8 bases short, with 18 bases between. The CDR3 coding sequence is TGTGCCAGCATTAAAGCAGGACGGGTGTATGAGCAGTTCTTC. Its translation: CASIKAGRVYEQFF.

This clone has just a few counts. This sequence joins TRBV19 and TRBJ2-5; D is uncertain. This CDR3 contains 13 residues. Germline loops: CDR1 LNHDA, CDR2 SQIVND (reference sequence). Trimming took off 3 bases at V and 0 bases at J, with 5 bases between the two ends. The CDR3 reads CASSMSDQETQYF. CDR3 bases: TGTGCCAGTAGTATGTCGGACCAAGAGACCCAGTACTTC.

The rearrangement joins TRBV9 to TRBJ2-6, with 9 nucleotides matching TRBD1. Per germline, CDR1 SGDLS and CDR2 YYNGEE. The CDR3 spans 19 residues. V was clipped by 0 bases and J by 0 bases; unmatched bases: 7. The CDR3 DNA sequence: TGTGCCAGCAGCGTAGTTGGGGGACAGGGCAACTCTGGGGCCAACGTCCTGACTTTC. The encoded protein is CASSVVGGQGNSGANVLTF.

The genes are TRBV7-3 and TRBJ2-2, with a tentative D call TRBD1 (5 bases). Germline V lookup: CDR1 SGHTA, CDR2 FQGTGA. This CDR3 has 13 amino acids. V was shortened by 5 bases and J by 5 bases, with 9 bases between the two germline ends. The CDR3 protein is CASSPRVTGELFF. For the CDR3, the DNA is TGTGCCAGCAGCCCCAGGGTGACCGGGGAGCTGTTTTTT.

This clone was counted a few times. The V gene is TRBV7-8, the J gene TRBJ1-2, with no clear D. The V gene lost 3 bases and the J gene lost 0 bases, with 14 bases spanning the gap. The germline CDR1 and CDR2 sequences are SGHVS and FQNEAQ. This CDR3 is built from 16 residues. CDR3 DNA: TGTGCCAGCAGCTTCCTCGAGCCGTTAGCTAACTATGGCTACACCTTC. This codes for CASSFLEPLANYGYTF. The whole variable domain, filled in from reference TRBV7-8 and TRBJ1-2, reads GAGVSQSPRYKVAKRGQDVALRCDPISGHVSLFWYQQALGQGPEFLTYFQNEAQLDKSGLPSDRFFAERPEGSVSTLKIQRTQQEDSAVYLCASSFLEPLANYGYTFGSGTRLTVV.

The V gene is TRBV2, the J gene TRBJ2-7; D unresolved. V was clipped by 2 bases and J by 6 bases, with 8 bases between them. The CDR3 spans 12 residues. Germline V CDR1 and CDR2: SNHLY, FYNNEI. CDR3 protein: CASSETLTEQYF. The DNA for the CDR3 is TGTGCCAGCAGTGAAACCTTAACCGAGCAGTACTTC.

This clone was seen only a few times. The chain is built from TRBV28 and TRBJ2-5; possible D gene TRBD1, 6 bases. From germline, CDR1 is MDHEN and CDR2 SYDVKM. The CDR3 covers 15 residues. V dropped 4 bases and J dropped 2 bases, with 14 bases sitting between them. The DNA of the CDR3 is TGTGCCAGCAGTTCTGCCCAGGGGATTCAAGAGACCCAGTACTTC. It specifies CASSSAQGIQETQYF.

The gene calls are TRBV7-9 and TRBJ1-3; 10 nucleotides match TRBD1. The germline CDR1 and CDR2 sequences are SEHNR and FQNEAQ (reference sequence). J was trimmed by 9 bases and V by 4 bases; bases with no gene match: 6. The CDR3 length is 14 residues. CDR3 DNA sequence: TGTGCCAGCAGCTCCGGGACAGGGGTTCGCACCATATATTTT. Protein: CASSSGTGVRTIYF.

CDR3 region: CASNGVGLETQYF. The CDR3 DNA follows: TGCGCCAGCAATGGGGTAGGGTTGGAGACCCAGTACTTC. The chain has TRBV5-1 and TRBJ2-5, with D unclear. V was shortened by 6 bases and J by 5 bases, with 14 bases between the two germline ends. Germline CDR1 is SGHRS and CDR2 is YFSETQ. The CDR3 is 13 residues long.

The sample holds many counts of this clone. The chain recombines TRBV5-1 with TRBJ2-5; the match to TRBD2 covers 7 bases. The length of the CDR3 is 15 residues. Germline V gene lookup returns CDR1 SGHRS and CDR2 YFSETQ. V shed 6 bases and J 5 bases; nucleotides not matched to a gene: 13. The CDR3 sequence: CASTPEGTGGETQYF. DNA of the CDR3: TGCGCCAGCACCCCCGAGGGGACCGGGGGGGAGACCCAGTACTTC.

The chain couples TRBV7-8 to TRBJ2-5, with 11 nucleotides matching TRBD2. This CDR3 region has 16 residues. Trimming removed 2 bases from V and 5 bases from J; junction bases left unmatched: 7. Germline V CDR1 and CDR2: SGHVS, FQNEAQ. The CDR3 DNA is TGTGCCAGCAGCTTACTGGGACTAGCGGAGGGGGAGACCCAGTACTTC. Protein: CASSLLGLAEGETQYF.

V is TRBV18 and J is TRBJ2-3; TRBD2 might be the D (5 bases). The CDR3 is 16 amino acids. Deletions cut 3 bases from V and 8 bases from J, with 21 bases between. Germline V gene data show CDR1 as KGHSH and CDR2 as LQKENI. The CDR3 nucleotides read TGTGCCAGCTCACCGAAACCGGGATCCCTTGCGGGTACGCAGTATTTT. Its translation: CASSPKPGSLAGTQYF.

The chain carries TRBV7-9 and TRBJ2-2; either TRBD1 or TRBD2 may supply D (6 bases each). Germline V gene sequence: CDR1 SEHNR, CDR2 FQNEAQ (reference sequence). Trimming left V 4 bases short and J 1 base short, with 10 bases between. The CDR3 is made up of 15 amino acids. The CDR3 DNA sequence: TGTGCCAGCAGCTGGGGGGCCGGGAACACCGGGGAGCTGTTTTTT. Translated: CASSWGAGNTGELFF.

CDR3 residues: CASSEKPTSGIYNEQFF. DNA of the CDR3: TGTGCCAGCAGTGAAAAACCGACTAGCGGGATATACAATGAGCAGTTCTTC. The genes are TRBV25-1 and TRBJ2-1, with 11 nucleotides matching TRBD2. Trimming removed 2 bases from V and 4 bases from J; junction bases left unmatched: 7. Germline loops: CDR1 MGHDK, CDR2 SYGVNS. The CDR3 spans 17 residues. The full variable domain, its missing parts supplied by reference TRBV25-1 and TRBJ2-1, is EADIYQTPRYLVIGTGKKITLECSQTMGHDKMYWYQQDPGMELHLIHYSYGVNSTEKGDLSSESTVSRIRTEHFPLTLESARPSHTSQYLCASSEKPTSGIYNEQFFGPGTRLTVL.

This chain uses TRBV5-1 with TRBJ2-7; 9 bases are shared with TRBD1. V lost 6 bases to trimming and J lost 5 bases; unmatched junction nucleotides: 6. In germline, CDR1 is SGHRS, CDR2 YFSETQ. The CDR3 sequence is 13 residues long. The CDR3 is CASNKQGANEQYF. The CDR3 nucleotides read TGCGCCAGCAACAAACAGGGGGCTAACGAGCAGTACTTC.

The V and J genes are TRBV7-3 and TRBJ2-2; maybe TRBD2 (6 bases). Germline V gene sequence: CDR1 SGHTA, CDR2 FQGTGA. The V end was cut by 6 bases, the J end by 4 bases, with 12 bases between. The CDR3 is 14 residues long. The CDR3 DNA follows: TGTGCCAGCAGGGCGGGGCTAGGCACCGGGGAGCTGTTTTTT. Amino acid sequence: CASRAGLGTGELFF.

In its sample, this clone was seen once. The V call is TRBV5-1, the J call TRBJ2-3; D is undetermined. There are 15 residues in the CDR3. V was cut by 0 bases and J by 2 bases, with 10 bases left in between. From germline, CDR1 is SGHRS and CDR2 YFSETQ. CDR3 coding DNA: TGCGCCAGCAGCTTGGGGGTAGATTCCACAGATACGCAGTATTTT. Amino acid sequence: CASSLGVDSTDTQYF.

The V gene is TRBV29-1, the J gene TRBJ2-1; D tentatively reads TRBD1 or TRBD2 (5 bases each). The germline V gene encodes CDR1 SQVTM and CDR2 ANQGSEA. The CDR3 extends over 13 amino acids. V was cut by 4 bases and J by 9 bases, with 16 bases left in between. The CDR3 here is CSVGGGISTEQFF. CDR3 nucleotides: TGCAGCGTTGGTGGGGGAATATCGACTGAGCAGTTCTTC.

The chain uses TRBV9 and TRBJ2-7; 8 bases agree with TRBD2. CDR3 length: 14 amino acids. With V trimmed by 4 bases and J by 4 bases, 7 bases remained unmatched. CDR1 is SGDLS and CDR2 is YYNGEE in the germline V gene. The CDR3 bases are TGTGCCAGCAGCCGGGGGGGCGCGAATTACGAGCAGTACTTC. Translated: CASSRGGANYEQYF.

This clone was picked up a small number of times. The rearrangement joins TRBV19 to TRBJ2-7; 7 nucleotides agree with TRBD1. The germline V gene encodes CDR1 LNHDA and CDR2 SQIVND (reference sequence). After removal of 5 bases from V and 4 bases from J, the junction contained 14 bases not matched to a gene. This CDR3 has 16 residues. The CDR3 sequence: CASSPRPGTAVYEQYF. For the CDR3, the DNA is TGTGCCAGTAGTCCGCGTCCCGGGACAGCGGTATACGAGCAGTACTTC.

The V and J genes are TRBV2 and TRBJ2-5, with a possible D match to TRBD2 (7 bases). Trimming took off 8 bases at V and 2 bases at J, with 9 bases between the two ends. The CDR3 is made up of 12 amino acids. CDR1 SNHLY and CDR2 FYNNEI come from the germline V gene. CDR3 protein: CASGGAQETQYF. CDR3 bases: TGTGCCAGCGGGGGGGCACAAGAGACCCAGTACTTC.